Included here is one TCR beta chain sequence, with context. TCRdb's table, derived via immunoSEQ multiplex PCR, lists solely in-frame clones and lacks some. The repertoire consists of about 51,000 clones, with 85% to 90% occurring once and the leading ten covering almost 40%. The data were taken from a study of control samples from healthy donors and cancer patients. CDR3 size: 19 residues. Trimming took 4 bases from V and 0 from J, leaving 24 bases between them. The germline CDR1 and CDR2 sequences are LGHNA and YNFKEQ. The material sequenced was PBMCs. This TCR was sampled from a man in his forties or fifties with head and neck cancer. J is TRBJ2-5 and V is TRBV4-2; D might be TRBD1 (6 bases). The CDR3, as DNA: TGTGCCAGCAGCCCGTCGGCTGGTCGTTGGACAGAGTACCAAGAGACCCAGTACTTC. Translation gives CASSPSAGRWTEYQETQYF.